These T cell receptor beta chains were read from a single sample in a study of cytomegalovirus exposure and HLA in healthy donors. TCRdb's table, derived via immunoSEQ multiplex PCR, lists solely in-frame clones and lacks some. The repertoire consists of some 190,000 clones, with 70% to 90% occurring once and the leading ten covering 2.4%. Sequencing used PBMCs. The receptors derive from a male donor in good health and CMV-seronegative. Each CDR3 is given with its conserved first and last residue. A D gene is named only where the DNA matches it firmly. Rows may omit the clone size; those that give it use once, few, many or a size class.

D gene,V gene,clone size,CDR3 length,J gene,CDR3 DNA,CDR3 protein
.,TRBV4-3,.,14,TRBJ1-4,TGCGCCAGCAGCCTAAAAGGGGCTAATGAAAAACTGTTTTTT,CASSLKGANEKLFF
TRBD1,TRBV30,.,14,TRBJ2-7,TGTGCCTGGAGTTGGGGACAGGGAGCATACGAGCAGTACTTC,CAWSWGQGAYEQYF
TRBD1,TRBV19,few,13,TRBJ1-5,TGTGCCAGTACCGGGACAGGACATCAGCCCCAGCATTTT,CASTGTGHQPQHF
.,TRBV6-1,.,15,TRBJ1-2,TGTGCCAGCAGTGAAGCGGTGGGGGGGGCCTATGGCTACCCCTTC,CASSEAVGGAYGYPF
.,TRBV27,.,14,TRBJ2-5,TGTGCCAGCAGTTTATCCGGGGAGGTAGAGACCCAGTACTTC,CASSLSGEVETQYF
TRBD1,TRBV5-1,.,14,TRBJ2-7,TGCGCCAGCAGCCCCGCGGGACAGGGTTACGAGCAGTACTTC,CASSPAGQGYEQYF
.,TRBV6-1,.,15,TRBJ2-7,TGTGCCAGCAGTGAAGGGATTGAAGAGGGTTACGAGCAGTACTTC,CASSEGIEEGYEQYF
.,TRBV2,.,12,TRBJ2-5,TGTGCCAGCAAGTCAGACCAAGAGACCCAGTACTTC,CASKSDQETQYF
.,TRBV7-6,few,14,TRBJ2-7,TGTGCCAGCAGCTTAAGACAGGACTCCTACGAGCAGTACTTC,CASSLRQDSYEQYF
TRBD1,TRBV6-5,once,16,TRBJ2-7,TGTGCCAGCAGTTACTCGTCGGGGGACAGGGGCCACGAGCAGTACTTC,CASSYSSGDRGHEQYF
.,TRBV30,.,12,TRBJ2-7,TGTGCCTGGAGTGTCCTGCAGGGGGAGCAGTACTTC,CAWSVLQGEQYF
.,TRBV28,.,12,TRBJ2-7,TGTGCCAGCAGGTCTCTACTCTACGAGCAGTACTTC,CASRSLLYEQYF
TRBD1,TRBV6-5,.,14,TRBJ1-2,TGTGCCACTAGCCGGGACAGGGGGCAAAATGGCTACACCTTC,CATSRDRGQNGYTF
TRBD2,TRBV29-1,.,14,TRBJ2-1,TGCAGCGTCTATACTAGCGGGGCCCTGCCTGAGCAGTTCTTC,CSVYTSGALPEQFF
TRBD1,TRBV19,.,16,TRBJ2-5,TGTGCCAGTAGTCCCCTCCAGACAGGGGCGCAAGAGACCCAGTACTTC,CASSPLQTGAQETQYF
.,TRBV6-1,.,13,TRBJ1-5,TGTGCCAGCAGTTATCCAGGGGATCAGCCCCAGCATTTT,CASSYPGDQPQHF
TRBD2,TRBV7-8,.,16,TRBJ2-3,TGTGCCAGCAGCCCCTATAGCGGGGGGCGCACAGATACGCAGTATTTT,CASSPYSGGRTDTQYF
TRBD1,TRBV9,.,17,TRBJ1-4,TGTGCCAGCAGCGTAGCCCCCCCCGGGACAGGGGATGAAAAACTGTTTTTT,CASSVAPPGTGDEKLFF
TRBD1,TRBV28,.,14,TRBJ1-2,TGTGCCAGCAGGACGGACAGGGGAGGCTATGGCTACACCTTC,CASRTDRGGYGYTF
.,TRBV7-2,.,14,TRBJ1-1,TGTGCCAGCAGCTTAGTTATTGAGGGTACTGAAGCTTTCTTT,CASSLVIEGTEAFF
TRBD1,TRBV14,few,14,TRBJ2-3,TGTGCCAGCAGCCTCAGGGGGTACACAGATACGCAGTATTTT,CASSLRGYTDTQYF
.,TRBV6-6,.,14,TRBJ1-4,TGTGCCAGCAGTGACCGGGAAGCTAATGAAAAACTGTTTTTT,CASSDREANEKLFF
TRBD1,TRBV7-9,few,15,TRBJ1-1,TGTGCCAGCAGCCCCCGACAGGGCCAGAACACTGAAGCTTTCTTT,CASSPRQGQNTEAFF
TRBD2,TRBV4-3,.,15,TRBJ2-5,TGCGCCAGCAGCCAAGTTTACGGGGGGGAAGAGACCCAGTACTTC,CASSQVYGGEETQYF
.,TRBV27,few,14,TRBJ1-1,TGTGCCAGCAGTTCCCGGGTGGTGAACACTGAAGCTTTCTTT,CASSSRVVNTEAFF
TRBD1,TRBV15,.,14,TRBJ1-5,TGTGCCACCAGCATTTACAGGGGGAGTCAGCCCCAGCATTTT,CATSIYRGSQPQHF
TRBD1,TRBV7-6,.,16,TRBJ1-3,TGTGCCAGCAGCGCGGACAGGGTGGTTGCTGGAAACACCATATATTTT,CASSADRVVAGNTIYF
.,TRBV11-2,.,14,TRBJ2-2,TGTGCCAGCAGCTTCGAGGGGGTTGCCGGGGAGCTGTTTTTT,CASSFEGVAGELFF
TRBD1,TRBV28,.,16,TRBJ1-5,TGTGCCAGCAGTTTAGGAGGGGGCAGGGGCAATCAGCCCCAGCATTTT,CASSLGGGRGNQPQHF
.,TRBV29-1,.,13,TRBJ1-2,TGCAGCGTTGAAACAGCATTTAACTATGGCTACACCTTC,CSVETAFNYGYTF
.,TRBV18,.,19,TRBJ2-6,TGTGCCAGCTCACCACCTGGGGGGGGCGGCGGAACTGGGGCCAACGTCCTGACTTTC,CASSPPGGGGGTGANVLTF
.,TRBV6-5,.,15,TRBJ2-1,TGTGCCAGCAGTTACTACAGGGATTCCTACAATGAGCAGTTCTTC,CASSYYRDSYNEQFF
TRBD1,TRBV7-9,.,14,TRBJ1-4,TGTTCCAGCTCCCCGGGACAGGGATTCGAAAAACTGTTTTTT,CSSSPGQGFEKLFF
TRBD2,TRBV6-1,few,17,TRBJ2-3,TGTGCCAGCAGTGAACTAGCGGGGGGGCCCGGCACAGATACGCAGTATTTT,CASSELAGGPGTDTQYF
TRBD1,TRBV18,.,17,TRBJ1-4,TGTGCCAGCTCACCACGGGGACAGGGAGGATTTAGTGAAAAACTGTTTTTT,CASSPRGQGGFSEKLFF
TRBD1,TRBV5-1,.,15,TRBJ2-5,TGCGCCAGCAGCTTTGGACAGGGAAGGAGGGAGACCCAGTACTTC,CASSFGQGRRETQYF
TRBD2,TRBV29-1,.,17,TRBJ2-1,TGCAGCGTTGTCCCGTCTGACGTCAGCGGGGGCAGGAATGAGCAGTTCTTC,CSVVPSDVSGGRNEQFF
TRBD1,TRBV7-9,.,16,TRBJ1-4,TGTGCCAGCAGCTTAGCGGGACAGATCACTAATGAAAAACTGTTTTTT,CASSLAGQITNEKLFF
TRBD1,TRBV19,.,17,TRBJ2-7,TGTGCCAGTAGTATTACGGGGGGACAGGGCCCCACCTACGAGCAGTACTTC,CASSITGGQGPTYEQYF
TRBD1,TRBV5-1,.,16,TRBJ2-1,TGCGCCAGCAGCCAGAATGGACAGGGCCTCCACAATGAGCAGTTCTTC,CASSQNGQGLHNEQFF
TRBD1,TRBV18,.,15,TRBJ1-1,TGTGCCAGCTCACCCCGACAGGGGGATAGCACTGAAGCTTTCTTT,CASSPRQGDSTEAFF
TRBD2,TRBV7-2,.,15,TRBJ2-3,TGTGCCAGCAGCCGAAGCGGGGGGGCAGCAGATACGCAGTATTTT,CASSRSGGAADTQYF
.,TRBV5-1,.,14,TRBJ2-5,TGCGCCAGCAGCTTGAGGGGCTTCCAAGAGACCCAGTACTTC,CASSLRGFQETQYF